Listed here are 17 T cell receptor beta chains from one sample, sequenced in a study of blood T cell repertoires in COVID-19. The assay was immunoSEQ multiplex PCR, and TCRdb's table has in-frame clones only and misses some. The table shows about 220,000 clones, with more than 70% occurring only once. The sequenced sample was peripheral blood. The receptors were sampled from a woman between 45 and 65 years old with acute or convalescent COVID-19.

The chain has TRBV18 and TRBJ2-7; TRBD2 aligns across 13 bases. Germline-derived CDR1 and CDR2 are KGHSH and LQKENI. V was pared by 6 bases and J by 3 bases, with 5 bases of the junction left unmatched. The CDR3 sequence is 15 residues long. The CDR3 DNA reads as TGTGCCAGCTCGCGGACTAGCGGGAGCGGCTACGAGCAGTACTTC. Encoded protein: CASSRTSGSGYEQYF.

CDR3 sequence (DNA): TGTGCCAGCAGTCAGTTTGAAGAGACCCAGTACTTC. It codes for CASSQFEETQYF. The chain links TRBV12-3 or TRBV12-4 to TRBJ2-5; unclear D gene. This CDR3 comprises 12 residues. V was shortened by 5 bases and J by 3 bases, with 7 bases between the two germline ends.

This clone was recorded only once. The V and J genes are TRBV19 and TRBJ1-5; 7 positions agree with TRBD1. This CDR3 comprises 15 residues. V was clipped by 4 bases and J by 9 bases; unmatched bases: 12. Germline lookup yields CDR1 LNHDA and CDR2 SQIVND (reference sequence). In nucleotides, the CDR3 is TGTGCCAGTAGTAGCGAGGGACAGTCCATTGGGCCCCAGCATTTT. Protein product: CASSSEGQSIGPQHF. The full variable domain, with the rest looked up from reference TRBV19 and TRBJ1-5, is DGGITQSPKYLFRKEGQNVTLSCEQNLNHDAMYWYRQDPGQGLRLIYYSQIVNDFQKGDIAEGYSVSREKKESFPLTVTSAQKNPTAFYLCASSSEGQSIGPQHFGDGTRLSIL.

This clone was detected only once. J is TRBJ2-6 and V is TRBV4-1; D possibly corresponds to TRBD1 (6 bases). CDR3 size: 19 residues. Germline V gene lookup returns CDR1 MGHRA and CDR2 YSYEKL. V dropped 0 bases and J dropped 2 bases, with 17 bases sitting between them. The CDR3 DNA is TGCGCCAGCAGCCAAGATTCGGCAGGGGCGCGAGCTGGGGCCAACGTCCTGACTTTC. Translating it yields CASSQDSAGARAGANVLTF.

The chain carries TRBV14 and TRBJ2-1, with 9 positions matching TRBD2. This CDR3 region has 16 residues. J lost 5 bases, V lost 3 bases, and 8 bases had no gene match. Germline lookup yields CDR1 SGHDN and CDR2 FVKESK. The CDR3 DNA sequence: TGTGCCAGCAGCCACGCCAGCGGGAGGATGAACAATGAGCAGTTCTTC. Translation gives CASSHASGRMNNEQFF.

The chain recombines TRBV3-1 (or the pseudogene TRBV3-2) with TRBJ2-7, with 10 bases fitting TRBD2. J lost 0 bases, V lost 1 base, and 3 bases had no gene match. The CDR3 covers 16 residues. In germline, CDR1 is LGHDT, CDR2 YNNKEL (reference sequence). For the CDR3, the DNA is TGTGCCAGCAGCCAAGCTAGCGGGAGTTCCTCCTACGAGCAGTACTTC. The encoded protein is CASSQASGSSSYEQYF.

As for this clone: Other DNA sequences in the sample encode the same CDR3. The genes are TRBV24-1 and TRBJ2-3, with D possibly matching TRBD1 (5 bases). CDR3 length equals 15 residues. From germline, CDR1 is KGHDR and CDR2 SFDVKD. Trimming took off 0 bases at V and 1 base at J, with 7 bases between the two ends. CDR3: CATSDLGRGTDTQYF. The CDR3 coding sequence is TGTGCCACCAGTGATTTGGGCAGGGGCACAGATACGCAGTATTTT.

The V call is TRBV2, the J call TRBJ2-7; a possible D gene is TRBD1 (5 bases). Trimming took 4 bases from V and 7 from J, leaving 8 bases between them. Germline V gene lookup returns CDR1 SNHLY and CDR2 FYNNEI. The CDR3 spans 11 residues. The CDR3 loop reads CASSAGKEQYF. Here the CDR3 DNA reads TGTGCCAGCAGTGCAGGGAAGGAGCAGTACTTC. Combining the CDR3 with reference TRBV2 and TRBJ2-7 gives the whole variable domain EPEVTQTPSHQVTQMGQEVILRCVPISNHLYFYWYRQILGQKVEFLVSFYNNEISEKSEIFDDQFSVERPDGSNFTLKIRSTKLEDSAMYFCASSAGKEQYFGPGTRLTVT.

The chain employs TRBV4-2 and TRBJ2-1, with D perhaps matching TRBD2 (5 bases). The CDR3 contains 16 residues. V lost 0 bases to trimming and J lost 2 bases, with 11 bases between them. The V gene's germline CDR1 is LGHNA and CDR2 YNFKEQ. The CDR3 region has the DNA TGTGCCAGCAGCCAAGATTTTGGGCGGGCCTACAATGAGCAGTTCTTC. This codes for CASSQDFGRAYNEQFF.

V and J are TRBV28 and TRBJ1-1; 7 nucleotides line up with TRBD1. Germline V CDR1 and CDR2: MDHEN, SYDVKM. Losses at the gene ends were 7 bases for V and 10 bases for J; bases not matched to a gene: 12. CDR3 length: 13 residues. The CDR3 spells CASTNDRARGAFF. The CDR3 DNA reads TGTGCCAGCACCAACGACAGGGCCCGGGGAGCTTTCTTT. The full variable domain, with the rest looked up from reference TRBV28 and TRBJ1-1, is DVKVTQSSRYLVKRTGEKVFLECVQDMDHENMFWYRQDPGLGLRLIYFSYDVKMKEKGDIPEGYSVSREKKERFSLILESASTNQTSMYLCASTNDRARGAFFGQGTRLTVV.

The CDR3 DNA sequence: TGTGCCAGCTCACCCCGGACAGGGGTTTCGGCTGAAGCTTTCTTT. It yields the protein CASSPRTGVSAEAFF. The V and J genes are TRBV18 and TRBJ1-1; 9 bases are shared with TRBD1. Germline V gives CDR1 KGHSH, CDR2 LQKENI. This CDR3 is 15 amino acids long. The J segment lost 6 bases and the V segment lost 3 bases, leaving 8 bases of the junction unmatched.

The chain uses TRBV5-8 and TRBJ1-5; 8 nucleotides line up with TRBD1. Trimming removed 4 bases from V and 4 bases from J; junction bases left unmatched: 10. This CDR3 is built from 16 residues. The germline gives CDR1 SGHTS, CDR2 YDEGEE. The CDR3 DNA sequence: TGTGCCAGCAGCCTAGGACAGGGAGTCATTAATCAGCCCCAGCATTTT. This codes for CASSLGQGVINQPQHF.

The chain couples TRBV19 to TRBJ1-3; tentative D call: TRBD1 (5 bases). The germline V and J ends were trimmed by 5 bases and 1 base, with 12 bases remaining between them. Looked up from germline, CDR1 is LNHDA and CDR2 is SQIVND (reference sequence). The CDR3 totals 15 residues. The CDR3 region is CASSHMTASGNTIYF. Here the CDR3 DNA reads TGTGCCAGTAGTCACATGACAGCTTCTGGAAACACCATATATTTT.

The chain employs TRBV19 and TRBJ1-1; 7 bases fit TRBD1. Trimming removed 1 base from V and 2 bases from J; junction bases left unmatched: 4. The CDR3 covers 15 residues. Germline CDR1 is LNHDA and CDR2 is SQIVND (reference sequence). The CDR3 DNA reads TGTGCCAGTAGTATAGCCTGGACAGGTAACACTGAAGCTTTCTTT. Translation: CASSIAWTGNTEAFF.

As regards this clone: Different DNA sequences within this sample yield the same CDR3. This rearrangement joins TRBV6-6 to TRBJ2-3; 7 bases fit TRBD2. This CDR3 has 14 residues. Unmatched junction bases numbered 3, after V lost 6 bases and J lost 0 bases. Germline loops: CDR1 MNHNY, CDR2 SVGAGI (reference sequence). The CDR3 spells CASSPSGSTDTQYF. The DNA for the CDR3 is TGTGCCAGCAGCCCTAGCGGTAGCACAGATACGCAGTATTTT.

Concerning this clone itself: This same CDR3 is encoded by further DNA sequences in the sample. DNA of the CDR3: TGCGCCAGCTCACTAGCGGGAGTTACCGGGGAGCTGTTTTTT. This encodes CASSLAGVTGELFF. This chain connects TRBV5-1 to TRBJ2-2, with 11 bases matching TRBD2. J was trimmed by 5 bases and V by 7 bases; bases with no gene match: 4. CDR1 and CDR2 from the germline V gene are SGHRS and YFSETQ. This CDR3 is 14 amino acids long.

Points on this clone: This sample includes further DNA sequences coding for the same CDR3. The chain employs TRBV15 and TRBJ2-5; a weak D match, TRBD2 (5 bases). The CDR3 length is 13 residues. The ends were cut back, 0 bases at V and 5 bases at J, with 7 bases in the middle. The germline V gene has CDR1 LNHNV and CDR2 YYDKDF (reference sequence). CDR3 sequence (DNA): TGTGCCACCAGCAGAGATCGGAGGGAGACCCAGTACTTC. It specifies CATSRDRRETQYF.